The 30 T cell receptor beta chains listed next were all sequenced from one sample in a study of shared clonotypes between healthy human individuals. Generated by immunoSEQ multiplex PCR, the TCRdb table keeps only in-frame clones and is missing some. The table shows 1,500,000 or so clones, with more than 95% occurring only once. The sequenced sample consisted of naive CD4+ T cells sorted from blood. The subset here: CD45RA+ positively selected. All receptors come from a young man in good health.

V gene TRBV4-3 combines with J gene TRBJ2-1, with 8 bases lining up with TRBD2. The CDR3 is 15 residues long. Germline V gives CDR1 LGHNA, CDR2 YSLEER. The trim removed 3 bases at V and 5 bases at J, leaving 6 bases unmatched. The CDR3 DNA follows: TGCGCCAGCAGCCAGAGCGGGAGTAACCACAATGAGCAGTTCTTC. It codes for CASSQSGSNHNEQFF.

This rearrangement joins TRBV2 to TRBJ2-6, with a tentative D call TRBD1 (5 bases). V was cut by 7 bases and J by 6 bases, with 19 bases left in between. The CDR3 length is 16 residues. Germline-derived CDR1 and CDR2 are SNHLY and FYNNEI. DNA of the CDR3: TGTGCCAGCATAAGGGGTGACCTAGGGGCGGCCAACGTCCTGACTTTC. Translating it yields CASIRGDLGAANVLTF.

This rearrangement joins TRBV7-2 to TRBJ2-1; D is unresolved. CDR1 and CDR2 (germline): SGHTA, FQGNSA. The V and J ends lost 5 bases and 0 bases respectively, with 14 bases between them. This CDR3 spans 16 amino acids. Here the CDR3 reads CASSPPGRSSYNEQFF. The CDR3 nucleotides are TGTGCCAGCAGCCCTCCCGGACGGAGCTCCTACAATGAGCAGTTCTTC. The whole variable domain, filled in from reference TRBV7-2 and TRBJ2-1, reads GAGVSQSPSNKVTEKGKDVELRCDPISGHTALYWYRQSLGQGLEFLIYFQGNSAPDKSGLPSDRFSAERTGGSVSTLTIQRTQQEDSAVYLCASSPPGRSSYNEQFFGPGTRLTVL.

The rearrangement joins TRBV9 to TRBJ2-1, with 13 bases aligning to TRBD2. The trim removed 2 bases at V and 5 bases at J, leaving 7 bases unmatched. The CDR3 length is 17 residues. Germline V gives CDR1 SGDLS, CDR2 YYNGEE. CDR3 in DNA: TGTGCCAGCAGCGTCGGACTAGCGGGAGTTTTGGACAATGAGCAGTTCTTC. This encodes CASSVGLAGVLDNEQFF.

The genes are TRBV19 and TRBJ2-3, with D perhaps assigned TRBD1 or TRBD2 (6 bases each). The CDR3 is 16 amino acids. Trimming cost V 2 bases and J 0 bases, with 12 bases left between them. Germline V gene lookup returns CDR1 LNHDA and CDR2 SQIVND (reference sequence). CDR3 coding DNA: TGTGCCAGTAGTATACTGCCGGGGGCGAGCACAGATACGCAGTATTTT. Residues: CASSILPGASTDTQYF.

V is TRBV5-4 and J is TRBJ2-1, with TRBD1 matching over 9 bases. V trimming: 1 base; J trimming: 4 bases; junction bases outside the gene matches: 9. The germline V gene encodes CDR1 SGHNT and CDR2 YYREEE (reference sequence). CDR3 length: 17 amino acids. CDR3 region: CASSLSRGTGPYNEQFF. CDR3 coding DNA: TGTGCCAGCAGCTTGTCCCGAGGGACAGGGCCATACAATGAGCAGTTCTTC.

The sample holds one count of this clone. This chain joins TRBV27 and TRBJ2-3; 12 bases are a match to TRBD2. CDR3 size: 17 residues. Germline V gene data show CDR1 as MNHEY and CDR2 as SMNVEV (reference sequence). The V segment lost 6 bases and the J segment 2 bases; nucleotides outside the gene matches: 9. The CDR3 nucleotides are TGTGCCAGCAGACCGGGGACTAGCGGGTGGATCACAGATACGCAGTATTTT. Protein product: CASRPGTSGWITDTQYF.

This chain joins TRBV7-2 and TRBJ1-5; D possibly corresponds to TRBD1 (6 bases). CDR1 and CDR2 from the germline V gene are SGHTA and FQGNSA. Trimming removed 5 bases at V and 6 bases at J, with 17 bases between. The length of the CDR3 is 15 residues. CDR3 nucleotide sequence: TGTGCCAGCAGCGATAGTTTGGGGGCACGTCAGCCCCAGCATTTT. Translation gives CASSDSLGARQPQHF.

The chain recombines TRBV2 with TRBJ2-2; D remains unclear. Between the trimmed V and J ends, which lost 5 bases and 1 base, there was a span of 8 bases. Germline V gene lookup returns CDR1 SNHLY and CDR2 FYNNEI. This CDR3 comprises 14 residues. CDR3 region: CASSYTVNTGELFF. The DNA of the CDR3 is TGTGCCAGCAGTTACACGGTGAACACCGGGGAGCTGTTTTTT.

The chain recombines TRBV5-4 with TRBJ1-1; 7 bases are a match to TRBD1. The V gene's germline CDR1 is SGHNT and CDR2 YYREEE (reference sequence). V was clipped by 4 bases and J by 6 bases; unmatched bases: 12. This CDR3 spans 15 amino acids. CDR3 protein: CASSSQTGYYSEAFF. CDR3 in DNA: TGTGCCAGCAGCAGCCAGACAGGGTACTACTCTGAAGCTTTCTTT.

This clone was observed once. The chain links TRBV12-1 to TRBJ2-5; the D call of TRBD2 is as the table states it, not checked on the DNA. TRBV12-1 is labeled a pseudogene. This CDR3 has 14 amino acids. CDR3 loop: CASSYQTRRETQYF. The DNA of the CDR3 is TGTGCCAGCAGCTACCAGACTAGGCGCGAGACCCAGTACTTC.

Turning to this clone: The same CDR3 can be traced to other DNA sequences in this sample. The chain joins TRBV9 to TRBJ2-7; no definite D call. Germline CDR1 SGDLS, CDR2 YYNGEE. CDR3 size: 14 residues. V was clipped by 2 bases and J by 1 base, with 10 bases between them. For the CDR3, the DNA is TGTGCCAGCAGCGTTGCTGGACGGTCCTACGAGCAGTACTTC. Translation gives CASSVAGRSYEQYF.

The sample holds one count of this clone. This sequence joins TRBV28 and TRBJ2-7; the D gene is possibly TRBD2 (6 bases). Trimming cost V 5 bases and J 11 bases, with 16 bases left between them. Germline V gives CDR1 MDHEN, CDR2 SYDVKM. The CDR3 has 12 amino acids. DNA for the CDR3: TGTGCCAGCAGTCTTACCGGGACTCCGAAGTACTTC. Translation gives CASSLTGTPKYF.

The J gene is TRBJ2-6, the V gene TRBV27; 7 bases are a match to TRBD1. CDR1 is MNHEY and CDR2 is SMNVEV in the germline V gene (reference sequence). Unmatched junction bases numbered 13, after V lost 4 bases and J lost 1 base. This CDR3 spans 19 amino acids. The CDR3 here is CASSSYLTGVGSGANVLTF. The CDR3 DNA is TGTGCCAGCAGTTCATACCTAACAGGGGTTGGGTCTGGGGCCAACGTCCTGACTTTC.

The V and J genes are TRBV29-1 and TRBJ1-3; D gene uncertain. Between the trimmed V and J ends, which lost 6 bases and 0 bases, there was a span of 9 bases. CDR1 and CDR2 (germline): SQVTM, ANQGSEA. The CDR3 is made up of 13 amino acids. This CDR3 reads CSVRAGSGNTIYF. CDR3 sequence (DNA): TGCAGCGTGCGGGCCGGCTCTGGAAACACCATATATTTT.

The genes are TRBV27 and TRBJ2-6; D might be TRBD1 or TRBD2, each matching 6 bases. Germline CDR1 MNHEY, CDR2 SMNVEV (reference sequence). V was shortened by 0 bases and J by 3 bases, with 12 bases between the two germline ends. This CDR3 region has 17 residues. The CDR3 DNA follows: TGTGCCAGCAGTTTATCTCTCGGGGGCGGTGGGGCCAACGTCCTGACTTTC. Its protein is CASSLSLGGGGANVLTF.

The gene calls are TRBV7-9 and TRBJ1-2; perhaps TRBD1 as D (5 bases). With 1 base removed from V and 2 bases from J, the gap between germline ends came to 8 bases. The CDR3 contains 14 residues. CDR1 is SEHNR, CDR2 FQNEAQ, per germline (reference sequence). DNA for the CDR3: TGTGCCAGCAGCTTAGTTAGGACAAACTATGGCTACACCTTC. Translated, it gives CASSLVRTNYGYTF.

CDR3 sequence (DNA): TGTGCCACCAGCAGAGATCTTCTAGGGGCCTCTAACTATGGCTACACCTTC. Its translation is CATSRDLLGASNYGYTF. The V call is TRBV15, the J call TRBJ1-2; weak D call: TRBD1 (5 bases). The V and J ends lost 0 bases and 0 bases respectively, with 14 bases between them. Germline V gives CDR1 LNHNV, CDR2 YYDKDF (reference sequence). The CDR3 has 17 amino acids.

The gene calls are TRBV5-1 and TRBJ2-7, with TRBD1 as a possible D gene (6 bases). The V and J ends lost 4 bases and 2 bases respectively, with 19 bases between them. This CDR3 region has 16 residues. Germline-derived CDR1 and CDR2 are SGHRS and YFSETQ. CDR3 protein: CASSPGQGRGTYEQYF. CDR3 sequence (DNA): TGCGCCAGCAGCCCGGGCCAGGGGCGAGGTACCTACGAGCAGTACTTC.

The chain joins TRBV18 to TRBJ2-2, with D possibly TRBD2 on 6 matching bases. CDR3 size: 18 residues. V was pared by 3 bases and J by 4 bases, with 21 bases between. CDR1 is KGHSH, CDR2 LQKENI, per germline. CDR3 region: CASSPVGRDWRGTGELFF. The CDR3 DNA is TGTGCCAGCTCACCGGTCGGCAGGGACTGGCGCGGCACCGGGGAGCTGTTTTTT.

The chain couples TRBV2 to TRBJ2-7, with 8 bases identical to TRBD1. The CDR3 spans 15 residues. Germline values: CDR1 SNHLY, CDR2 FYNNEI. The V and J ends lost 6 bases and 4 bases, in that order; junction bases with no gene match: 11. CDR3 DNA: TGTGCCAGCAGCGGGAACCGGGACAGGTGGTACGAGCAGTACTTC. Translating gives CASSGNRDRWYEQYF.

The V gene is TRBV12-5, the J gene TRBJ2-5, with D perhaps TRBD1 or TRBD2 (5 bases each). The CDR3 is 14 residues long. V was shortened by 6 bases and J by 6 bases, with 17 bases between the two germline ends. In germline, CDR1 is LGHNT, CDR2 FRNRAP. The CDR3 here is CASGPLGVLQTQYF. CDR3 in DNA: TGTGCTAGTGGCCCGCTGGGGGTTCTGCAGACCCAGTACTTC.

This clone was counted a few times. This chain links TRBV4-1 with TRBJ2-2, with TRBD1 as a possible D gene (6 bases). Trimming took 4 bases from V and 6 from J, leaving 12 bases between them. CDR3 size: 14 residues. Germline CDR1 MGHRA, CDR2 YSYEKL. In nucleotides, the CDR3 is TGCGCCAGCAGCCCCGGGACACTCCCCGGGGAGCTGTTTTTT. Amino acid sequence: CASSPGTLPGELFF.

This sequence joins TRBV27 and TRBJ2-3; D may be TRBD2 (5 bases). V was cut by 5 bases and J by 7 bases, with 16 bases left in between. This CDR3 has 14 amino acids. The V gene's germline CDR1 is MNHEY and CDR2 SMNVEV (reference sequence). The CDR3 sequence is CASSPRASGNTQYF. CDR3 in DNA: TGTGCCAGCAGTCCCCGGGCCTCCGGGAATACGCAGTATTTT.

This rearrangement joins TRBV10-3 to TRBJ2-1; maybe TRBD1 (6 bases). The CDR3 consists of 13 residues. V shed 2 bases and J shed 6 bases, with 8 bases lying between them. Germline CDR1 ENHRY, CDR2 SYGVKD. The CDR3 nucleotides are TGTGCCATCAGTGAGATAGGGGGCAATGAGCAGTTCTTC. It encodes CAISEIGGNEQFF.

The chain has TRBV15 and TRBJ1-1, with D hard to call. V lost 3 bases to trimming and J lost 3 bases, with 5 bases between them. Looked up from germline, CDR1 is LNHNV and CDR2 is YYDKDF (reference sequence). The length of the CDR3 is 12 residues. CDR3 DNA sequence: TGTGCCACCAGCAGCCGGGACACTGAAGCTTTCTTT. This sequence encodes CATSSRDTEAFF.

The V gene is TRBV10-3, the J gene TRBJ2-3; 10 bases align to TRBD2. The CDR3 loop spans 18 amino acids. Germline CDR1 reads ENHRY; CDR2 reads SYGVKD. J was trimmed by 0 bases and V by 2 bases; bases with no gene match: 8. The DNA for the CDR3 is TGTGCCATCAGTGAGGTCCTAGCGGGAGTAGGTAGCACAGATACGCAGTATTTT. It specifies CAISEVLAGVGSTDTQYF.

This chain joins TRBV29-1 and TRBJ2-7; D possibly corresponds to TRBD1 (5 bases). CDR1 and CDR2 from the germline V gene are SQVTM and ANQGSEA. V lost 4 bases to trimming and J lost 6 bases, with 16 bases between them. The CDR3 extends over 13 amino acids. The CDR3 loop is CSVAGQGYSEQYF. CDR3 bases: TGCAGCGTTGCGGGCCAGGGTTATTCCGAGCAGTACTTC.

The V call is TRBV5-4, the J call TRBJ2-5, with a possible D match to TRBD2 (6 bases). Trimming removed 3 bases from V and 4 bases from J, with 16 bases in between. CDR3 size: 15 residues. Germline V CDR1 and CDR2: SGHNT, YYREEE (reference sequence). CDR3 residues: CASSSPGDPRETQYF. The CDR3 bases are TGTGCCAGCAGCTCGCCGGGGGACCCCAGAGAGACCCAGTACTTC. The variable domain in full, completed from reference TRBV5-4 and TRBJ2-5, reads ETGVTQSPTHLIKTRGQQVTLRCSSQSGHNTVSWYQQALGQGPQFIFQYYREEENGRGNFPPRFSGLQFPNYSSELNVNALELDDSALYLCASSSPGDPRETQYFGPGTRLLVL.

In DNA, the CDR3 is TGTGCCAGCAGTTTTAGGACAGGCGATGGTGGCTACACCTTC. The encoded protein is CASSFRTGDGGYTF. The chain employs TRBV5-8 and TRBJ1-2; the match to TRBD1 covers 7 bases. Germline V gives CDR1 SGHTS, CDR2 YDEGEE. This CDR3 region has 14 residues. The V gene end was trimmed by 5 bases and the J gene end by 7 bases; junction bases not matched to a gene: 11. Full variable domain (remainder filled in from reference TRBV5-8 and TRBJ1-2): EAGVTQSPTHLIKTRGQQATLRCSPISGHTSVYWYQQALGLGLQFLLWYDEGEERNRGNFPPRFSGRQFPNYSSELNVNALELEDSALYLCASSFRTGDGGYTFGSGTRLTVV.